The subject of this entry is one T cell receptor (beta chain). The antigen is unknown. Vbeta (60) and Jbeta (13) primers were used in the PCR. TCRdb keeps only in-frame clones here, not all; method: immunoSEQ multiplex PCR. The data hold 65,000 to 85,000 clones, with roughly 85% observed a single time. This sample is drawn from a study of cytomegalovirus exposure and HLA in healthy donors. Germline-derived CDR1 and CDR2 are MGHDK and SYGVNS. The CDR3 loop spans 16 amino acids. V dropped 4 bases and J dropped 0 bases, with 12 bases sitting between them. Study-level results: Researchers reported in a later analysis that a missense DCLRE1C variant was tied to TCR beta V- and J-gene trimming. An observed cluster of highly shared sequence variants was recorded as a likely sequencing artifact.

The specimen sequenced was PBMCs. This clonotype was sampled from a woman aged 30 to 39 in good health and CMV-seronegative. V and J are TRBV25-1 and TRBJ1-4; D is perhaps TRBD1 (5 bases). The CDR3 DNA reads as TGTGCCAGCAGTGGCCAGGGCCTTGCAACTAATGAAAAACTGTTTTTT. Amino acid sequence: CASSGQGLATNEKLFF.